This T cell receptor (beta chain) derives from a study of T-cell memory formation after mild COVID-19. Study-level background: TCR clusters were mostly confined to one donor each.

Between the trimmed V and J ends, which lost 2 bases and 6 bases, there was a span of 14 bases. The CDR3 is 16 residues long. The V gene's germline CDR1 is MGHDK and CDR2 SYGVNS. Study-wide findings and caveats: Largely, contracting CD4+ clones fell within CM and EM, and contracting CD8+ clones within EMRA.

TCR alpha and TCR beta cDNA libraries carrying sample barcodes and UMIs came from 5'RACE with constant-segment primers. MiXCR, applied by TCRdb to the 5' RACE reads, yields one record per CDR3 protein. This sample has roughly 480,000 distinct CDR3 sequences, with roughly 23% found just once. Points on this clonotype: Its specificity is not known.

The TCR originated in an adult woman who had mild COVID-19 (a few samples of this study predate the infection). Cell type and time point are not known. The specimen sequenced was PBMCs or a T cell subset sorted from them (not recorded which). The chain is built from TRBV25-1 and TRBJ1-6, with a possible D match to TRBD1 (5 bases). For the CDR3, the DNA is TGTGCCAGCAGTGAAACCCCAGGGCCTCCTAATTCACCCCTCCACTTT. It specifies CASSETPGPPNSPLHF.